This T cell receptor beta chain appears in the sequencing data of a study of T-cell memory formation after mild COVID-19. Study overall: TCR clusters largely stayed donor specific.

General study results and limits: CD4+ clones that contracted lay mainly in CM and EM; CD8+ ones lay in EMRA. Prior to infection, memory already included some responding clones, suggesting cross-reactive memory joined.

Constant-segment primers were used for 5'RACE, and the resulting TCR alpha and TCR beta cDNA libraries carried sample barcodes and UMIs. TCRdb ran MiXCR on the 5' RACE reads and lists one entry per CDR3 protein. The table has about 260,000 distinct CDR3 sequences, around 8% seen once. Deletions cut 5 bases from V and 2 bases from J, with 7 bases between. This CDR3 contains 13 residues. Germline-derived CDR1 and CDR2 are SGHTA and FQGNSA. A remark on this clonotype: Its antigen is unknown.

This clonotype was sampled from a man aged 18 to 29 who had mild COVID-19 (a few samples of this study predate the infection). Cell type and time point are not known. This rearrangement joins TRBV7-2 to TRBJ2-4; unclear D gene. The sequenced material came from PBMCs or a T cell subset sorted from them (not recorded which). This chain's CDR3 is CASSQTTKNIQYF. CDR3 nucleotides: TGTGCCAGCAGCCAAACGACCAAAAACATTCAGTACTTC.